Many counts were recorded for the clone carrying this TCR beta chain. Its antigen is currently unknown. The CDR3 runs to 13 residues. Germline assignment: CDR1 MDHEN and CDR2 SYDVKM. V gave up 9 bases and J gave up 4 bases; unmatched junction bases: 5. One entry per CDR3 protein, called by TCRdb with MiXCR from the 5' RACE reads. The table includes about 100,000 distinct CDR3 sequences, about 4.6% detected once. The sample originates from a study of spatial heterogeneity in lung cancer. At the level of the study: TCR transcript abundance in tumor regions was strongly correlated with the T cell module score obtained from matched bulk RNA-seq. The mean occurrence of each unique TCR and UMI combination in raw reads exceeded eight. Points from the study as a whole: Regional and ubiquitous nonsynonymous mutations were tracked by counts of regional and ubiquitous expanded TCRs, respectively. Tumoral mutation counts were tracked by counts of expanded intratumoral alpha and beta TCRs.

Time point defined: sample taken at primary tumor resection. The donors, approximately 66 patients with untreated early-stage non-small cell lung cancer, provided the samples. The TCR was taken from a male donor with early-stage non-small cell lung cancer. The source material was lung tumor tissue, sampled at surgery. The chain carries TRBV28 and TRBJ1-5, with 8 bases fitting TRBD1. The CDR3 protein is CASRQGINQPQHF. The CDR3 DNA reads as TGTGCCAGTAGACAGGGGATAAATCAGCCCCAGCATTTT. Full variable domain (missing parts from reference TRBV28 and TRBJ1-5): DVKVTQSSRYLVKRTGEKVFLECVQDMDHENMFWYRQDPGLGLRLIYFSYDVKMKEKGDIPEGYSVSREKKERFSLILESASTNQTSMYLCASRQGINQPQHFGDGTRLSIL.